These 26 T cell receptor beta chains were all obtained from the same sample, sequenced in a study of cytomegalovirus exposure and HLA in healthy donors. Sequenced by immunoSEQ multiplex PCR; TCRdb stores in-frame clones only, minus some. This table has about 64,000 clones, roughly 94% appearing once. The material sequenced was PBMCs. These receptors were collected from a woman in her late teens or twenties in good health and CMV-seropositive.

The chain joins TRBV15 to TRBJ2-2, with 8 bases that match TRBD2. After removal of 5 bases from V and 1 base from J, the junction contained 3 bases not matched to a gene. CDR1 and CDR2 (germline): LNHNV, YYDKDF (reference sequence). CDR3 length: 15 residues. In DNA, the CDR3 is TGTGCCACCAGCGGGGGACTAGGGAACACCGGGGAGCTGTTTTTT. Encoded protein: CATSGGLGNTGELFF.

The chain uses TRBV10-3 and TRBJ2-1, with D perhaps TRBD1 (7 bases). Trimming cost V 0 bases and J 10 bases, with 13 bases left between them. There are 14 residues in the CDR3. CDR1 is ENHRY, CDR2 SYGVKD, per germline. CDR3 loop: CAISESGGGGEQFF. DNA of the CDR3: TGTGCCATCAGTGAGTCTGGAGGGGGCGGGGAGCAGTTCTTC.

CDR3 region: CASSVPGQPQHF. CDR3 nucleotide sequence: TGTGCCAGCAGCGTACCAGGGCAGCCCCAGCATTTT. This chain joins TRBV6-1 and TRBJ1-5, with D perhaps TRBD1 (5 bases). The CDR3 is made up of 12 amino acids. Germline CDR1 and CDR2: MNHNS and SASEGT. V gave up 6 bases and J gave up 7 bases, with 10 bases separating them.

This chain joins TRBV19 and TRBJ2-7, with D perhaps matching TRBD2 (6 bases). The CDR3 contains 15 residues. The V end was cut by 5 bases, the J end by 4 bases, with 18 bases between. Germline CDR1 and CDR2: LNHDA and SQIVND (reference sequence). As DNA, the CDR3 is TGTGCCAGTAGTCTCCAGGGTGAGCGGGCATACGAGCAGTACTTC. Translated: CASSLQGERAYEQYF.

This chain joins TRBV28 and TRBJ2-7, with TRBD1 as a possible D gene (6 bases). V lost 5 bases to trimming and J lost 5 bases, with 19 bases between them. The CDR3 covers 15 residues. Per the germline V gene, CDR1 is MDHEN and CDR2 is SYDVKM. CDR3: CASSTHQDSNNEQYF. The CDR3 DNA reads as TGTGCCAGCAGTACCCACCAGGACAGTAATAACGAGCAGTACTTC.

The CDR3 here is CASSLLTTEAFF. The CDR3 DNA reads as TGTGCCAGCAGTTTATTGACTACTGAAGCTTTCTTT. The chain links TRBV28 to TRBJ1-1; the D is unclear. Trimming removed 1 base at V and 5 bases at J, with 5 bases between. Per the germline V gene, CDR1 is MDHEN and CDR2 is SYDVKM. The CDR3 runs to 12 residues.

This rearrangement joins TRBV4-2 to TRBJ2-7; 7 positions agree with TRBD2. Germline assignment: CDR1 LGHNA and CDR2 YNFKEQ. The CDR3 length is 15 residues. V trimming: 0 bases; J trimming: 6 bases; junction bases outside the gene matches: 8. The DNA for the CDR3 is TGTGCCAGCAGCCAAGATGTCGCGGGAGTCCCCGAGCAGTACTTC. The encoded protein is CASSQDVAGVPEQYF.

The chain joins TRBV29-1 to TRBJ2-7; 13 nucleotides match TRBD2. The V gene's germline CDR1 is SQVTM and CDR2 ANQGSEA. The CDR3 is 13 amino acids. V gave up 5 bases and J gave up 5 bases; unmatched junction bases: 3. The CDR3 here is CSVRLAGGHEQYF. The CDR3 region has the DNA TGCAGCGTTAGACTAGCGGGAGGCCACGAGCAGTACTTC.

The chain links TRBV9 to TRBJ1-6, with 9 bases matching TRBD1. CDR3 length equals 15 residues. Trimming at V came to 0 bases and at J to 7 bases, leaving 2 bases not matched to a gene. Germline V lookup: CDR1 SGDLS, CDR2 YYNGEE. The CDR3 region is CASSVGDRENSPLHF. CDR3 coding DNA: TGTGCCAGCAGCGTAGGGGACAGGGAGAATTCACCCCTCCACTTT.

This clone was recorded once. The CDR3 reads CASSQHYTGELFF. For the CDR3, the DNA is TGTGCCAGCAGCCAACACTACACCGGGGAGCTGTTTTTT. The V gene is TRBV14, the J gene TRBJ2-2; unclear D gene. The germline CDR1 and CDR2 sequences are SGHDN and FVKESK. This CDR3 is built from 13 residues. The V and J ends lost 2 bases and 3 bases respectively, with 4 bases between them.

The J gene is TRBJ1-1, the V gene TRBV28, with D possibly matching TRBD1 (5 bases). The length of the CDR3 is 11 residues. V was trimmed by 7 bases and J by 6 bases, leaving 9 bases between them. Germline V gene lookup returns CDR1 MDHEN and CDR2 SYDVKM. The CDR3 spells CASTAGSEAFF. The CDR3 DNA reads TGTGCCAGCACAGCAGGGTCTGAAGCTTTCTTT.

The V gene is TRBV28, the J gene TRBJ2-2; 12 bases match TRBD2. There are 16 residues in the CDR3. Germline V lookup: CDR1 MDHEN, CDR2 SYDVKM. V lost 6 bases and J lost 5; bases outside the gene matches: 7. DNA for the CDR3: TGTGCCAGCAGGGGACTAGCGGGTGGGGGAACCGGGGAGCTGTTTTTT. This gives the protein CASRGLAGGGTGELFF.

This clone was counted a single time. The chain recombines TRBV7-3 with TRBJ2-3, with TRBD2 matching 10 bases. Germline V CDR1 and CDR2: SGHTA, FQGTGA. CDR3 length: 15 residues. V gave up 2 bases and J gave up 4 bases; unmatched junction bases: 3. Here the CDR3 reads CASSLAGTSADTQYF. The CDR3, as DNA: TGTGCCAGCAGCTTAGCGGGGACTAGCGCAGATACGCAGTATTTT.

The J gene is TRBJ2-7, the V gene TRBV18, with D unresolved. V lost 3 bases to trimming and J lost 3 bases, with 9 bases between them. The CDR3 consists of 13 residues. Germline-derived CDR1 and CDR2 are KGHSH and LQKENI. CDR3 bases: TGTGCCAGCTCACCTCCCCCGAGCTACGAGCAGTACTTC. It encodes CASSPPPSYEQYF.

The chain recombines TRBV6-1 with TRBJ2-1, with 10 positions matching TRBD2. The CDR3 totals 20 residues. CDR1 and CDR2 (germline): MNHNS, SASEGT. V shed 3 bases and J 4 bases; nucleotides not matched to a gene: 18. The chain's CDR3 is CASSEILAGGSPYPYNEQFF. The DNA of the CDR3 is TGTGCCAGCAGTGAGATCTTAGCGGGAGGTTCCCCATACCCATACAATGAGCAGTTCTTC.

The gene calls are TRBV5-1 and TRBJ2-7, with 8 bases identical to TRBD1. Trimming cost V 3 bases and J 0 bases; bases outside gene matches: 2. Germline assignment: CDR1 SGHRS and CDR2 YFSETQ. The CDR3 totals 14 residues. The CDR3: CASSSGQASYEQYF. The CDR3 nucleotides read TGCGCCAGCAGCTCGGGACAGGCCTCCTACGAGCAGTACTTC.

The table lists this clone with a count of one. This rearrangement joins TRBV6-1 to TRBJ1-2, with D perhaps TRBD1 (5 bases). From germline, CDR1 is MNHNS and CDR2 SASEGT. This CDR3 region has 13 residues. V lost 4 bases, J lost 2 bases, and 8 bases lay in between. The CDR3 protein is CASSARGNYGYTF. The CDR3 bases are TGTGCCAGCAGTGCGCGGGGGAACTATGGCTACACCTTC.

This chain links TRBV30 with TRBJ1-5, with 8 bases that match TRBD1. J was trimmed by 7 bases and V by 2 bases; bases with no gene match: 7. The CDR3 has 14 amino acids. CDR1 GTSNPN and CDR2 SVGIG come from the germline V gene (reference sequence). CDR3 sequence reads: CAWSPGQGGQPQHF. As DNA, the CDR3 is TGTGCCTGGAGTCCAGGACAGGGAGGCCAGCCCCAGCATTTT.

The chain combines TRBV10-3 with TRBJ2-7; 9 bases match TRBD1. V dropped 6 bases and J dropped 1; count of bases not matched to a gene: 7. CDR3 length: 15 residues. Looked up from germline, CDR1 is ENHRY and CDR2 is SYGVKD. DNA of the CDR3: TGTGCCATCAGAGACTCGGACAGGGGTTCCTACGAGCAGTACTTC. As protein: CAIRDSDRGSYEQYF.

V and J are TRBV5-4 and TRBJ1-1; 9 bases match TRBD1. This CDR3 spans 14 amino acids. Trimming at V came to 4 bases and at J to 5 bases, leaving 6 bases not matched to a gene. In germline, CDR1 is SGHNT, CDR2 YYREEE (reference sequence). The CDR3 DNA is TGTGCCAGCAGCCTCCGGGACAGGGTAACTGAAGCTTTCTTT. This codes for CASSLRDRVTEAFF. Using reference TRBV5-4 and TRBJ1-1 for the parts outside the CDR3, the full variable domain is ETGVTQSPTHLIKTRGQQVTLRCSSQSGHNTVSWYQQALGQGPQFIFQYYREEENGRGNFPPRFSGLQFPNYSSELNVNALELDDSALYLCASSLRDRVTEAFFGQGTRLTVV.

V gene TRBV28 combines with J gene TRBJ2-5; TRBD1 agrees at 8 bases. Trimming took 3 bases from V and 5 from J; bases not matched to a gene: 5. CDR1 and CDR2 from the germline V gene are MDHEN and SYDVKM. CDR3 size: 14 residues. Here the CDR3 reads CASSFAGGQETQYF. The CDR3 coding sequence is TGTGCCAGCAGTTTCGCAGGGGGCCAGGAGACCCAGTACTTC.

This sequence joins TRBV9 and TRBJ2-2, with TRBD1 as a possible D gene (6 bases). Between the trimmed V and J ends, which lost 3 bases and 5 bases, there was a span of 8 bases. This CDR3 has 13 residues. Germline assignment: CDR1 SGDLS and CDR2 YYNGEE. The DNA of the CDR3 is TGTGCCAGCAGCGAAACAGGGACCGGGGAGCTGTTTTTT. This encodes CASSETGTGELFF.

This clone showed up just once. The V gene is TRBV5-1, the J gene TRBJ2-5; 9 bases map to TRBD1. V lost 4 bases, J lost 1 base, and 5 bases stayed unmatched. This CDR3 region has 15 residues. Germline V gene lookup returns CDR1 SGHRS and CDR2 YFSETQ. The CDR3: CASSPRTGAQETQYF. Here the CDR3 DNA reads TGCGCCAGCAGCCCCCGGACAGGGGCCCAAGAGACCCAGTACTTC.

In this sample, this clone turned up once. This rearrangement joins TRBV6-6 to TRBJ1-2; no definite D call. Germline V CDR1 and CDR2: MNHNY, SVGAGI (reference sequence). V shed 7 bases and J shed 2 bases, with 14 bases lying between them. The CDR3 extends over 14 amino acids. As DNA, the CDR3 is TGTGCCAGCACCACAGCCAATAACAACTATGGCTACACCTTC. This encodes CASTTANNNYGYTF.

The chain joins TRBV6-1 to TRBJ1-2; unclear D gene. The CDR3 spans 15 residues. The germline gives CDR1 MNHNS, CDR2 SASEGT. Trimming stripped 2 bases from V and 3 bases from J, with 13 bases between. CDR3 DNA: TGTGCCAGCAGTGAAATGGGTCTCGGGGACTATGGCTACACCTTC. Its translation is CASSEMGLGDYGYTF.

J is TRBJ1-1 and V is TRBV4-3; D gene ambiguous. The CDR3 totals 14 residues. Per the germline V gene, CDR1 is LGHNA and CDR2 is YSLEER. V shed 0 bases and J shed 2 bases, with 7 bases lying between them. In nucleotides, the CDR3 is TGCGCCAGCAGCCAAGAGACACCCAACACTGAAGCTTTCTTT. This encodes CASSQETPNTEAFF.